This T cell receptor (beta chain) was sequenced in a study of blood T cell repertoires in COVID-19. Study as a whole: Specimens from acute and convalescent COVID-19 originated in the United States, Italy and Spain.

Libraries were prepared by immunoSEQ multiplex PCR; TCRdb keeps only in-frame clonotypes and omits some of them. This sample has around 130,000 clones, with around 89% found just once. This clone was found a few times. V shed 6 bases and J 4 bases; nucleotides not matched to a gene: 15. The CDR3 extends over 17 amino acids. Per the germline V gene, CDR1 is LNHDA and CDR2 is SQIVND (reference sequence). The chain is built from TRBV19 and TRBJ1-1, with 9 bases matching TRBD1. The receptor comes from a man between 65 and 85 years old with active COVID-19. Sequences were obtained from peripheral blood. This CDR3 is CASSRGQGGGGGTEAFF. The CDR3 nucleotides read TGTGCCAGTAGCAGGGGACAGGGAGGAGGTGGAGGCACTGAAGCTTTCTTT. Variable domain in full (rest from reference TRBV19 and TRBJ1-1): DGGITQSPKYLFRKEGQNVTLSCEQNLNHDAMYWYRQDPGQGLRLIYYSQIVNDFQKGDIAEGYSVSREKKESFPLTVTSAQKNPTAFYLCASSRGQGGGGGTEAFFGQGTRLTVV.